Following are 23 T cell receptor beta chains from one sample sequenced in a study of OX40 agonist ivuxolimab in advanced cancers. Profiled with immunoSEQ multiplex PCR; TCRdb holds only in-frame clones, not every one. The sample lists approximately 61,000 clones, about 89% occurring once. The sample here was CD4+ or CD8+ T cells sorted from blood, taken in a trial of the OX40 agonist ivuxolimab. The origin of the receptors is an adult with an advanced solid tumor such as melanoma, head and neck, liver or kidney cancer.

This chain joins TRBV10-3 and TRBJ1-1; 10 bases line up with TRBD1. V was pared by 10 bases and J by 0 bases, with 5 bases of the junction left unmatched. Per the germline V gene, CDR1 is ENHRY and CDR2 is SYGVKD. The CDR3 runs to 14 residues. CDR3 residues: CATGTGVLNTEAFF. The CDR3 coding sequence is TGTGCCACCGGGACAGGGGTCTTGAACACTGAAGCTTTCTTT.

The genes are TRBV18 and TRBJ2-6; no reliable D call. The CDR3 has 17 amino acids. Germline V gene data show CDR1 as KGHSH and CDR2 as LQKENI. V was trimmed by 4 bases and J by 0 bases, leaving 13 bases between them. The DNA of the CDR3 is TGTGCCAGCTCACTTACTATGACAAGCTCTGGGGCCAACGTCCTGACTTTC. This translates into CASSLTMTSSGANVLTF.

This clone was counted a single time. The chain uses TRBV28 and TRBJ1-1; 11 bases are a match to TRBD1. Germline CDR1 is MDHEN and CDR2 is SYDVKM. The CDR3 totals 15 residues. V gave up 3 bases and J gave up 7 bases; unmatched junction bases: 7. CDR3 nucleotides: TGTGCCAGCAGTTTTTCAGGACAGGGGGCCTATGAAGCTTTCTTT. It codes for CASSFSGQGAYEAFF.

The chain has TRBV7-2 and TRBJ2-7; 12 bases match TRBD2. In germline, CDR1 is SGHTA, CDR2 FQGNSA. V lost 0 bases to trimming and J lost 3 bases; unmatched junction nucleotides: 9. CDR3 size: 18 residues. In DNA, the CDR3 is TGTGCCAGCAGCTTAGCCCCTAGCGGGGGGGGGACGGTCTACGAGCAGTACTTC. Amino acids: CASSLAPSGGGTVYEQYF.

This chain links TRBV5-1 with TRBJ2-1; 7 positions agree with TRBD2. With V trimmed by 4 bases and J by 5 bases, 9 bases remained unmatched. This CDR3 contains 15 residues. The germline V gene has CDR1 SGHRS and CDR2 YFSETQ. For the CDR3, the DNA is TGCGCCAGCAGCACGGCGGGAGTAGAAGACAATGAGCAGTTCTTC. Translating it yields CASSTAGVEDNEQFF.

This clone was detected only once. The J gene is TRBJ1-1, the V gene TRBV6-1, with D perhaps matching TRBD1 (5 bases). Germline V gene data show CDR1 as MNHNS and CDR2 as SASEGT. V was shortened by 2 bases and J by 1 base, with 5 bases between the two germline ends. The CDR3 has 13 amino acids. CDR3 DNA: TGTGCCAGCAGTGAACAGGGGAACACTGAAGCTTTCTTT. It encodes CASSEQGNTEAFF.

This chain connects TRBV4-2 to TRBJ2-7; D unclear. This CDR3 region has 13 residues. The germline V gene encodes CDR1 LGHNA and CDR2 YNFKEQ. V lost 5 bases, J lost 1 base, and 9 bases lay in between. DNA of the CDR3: TGTGCCAGCAGCTTAAGCCATTCCTACGAGCAGTACTTC. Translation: CASSLSHSYEQYF.

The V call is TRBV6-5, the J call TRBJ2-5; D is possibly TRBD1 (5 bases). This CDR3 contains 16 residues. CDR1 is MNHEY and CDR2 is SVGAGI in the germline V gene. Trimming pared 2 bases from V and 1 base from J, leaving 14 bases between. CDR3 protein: CASSYDARQPQETQYF. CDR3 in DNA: TGTGCCAGCAGTTACGACGCGAGACAGCCCCAAGAGACCCAGTACTTC.

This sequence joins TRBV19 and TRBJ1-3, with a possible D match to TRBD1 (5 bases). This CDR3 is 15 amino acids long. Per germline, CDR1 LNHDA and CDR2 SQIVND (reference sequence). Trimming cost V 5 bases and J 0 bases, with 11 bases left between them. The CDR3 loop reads CASSFRQSSGNTIYF. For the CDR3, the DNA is TGTGCCAGTAGTTTCCGACAGAGCTCTGGAAACACCATATATTTT.

The CDR3 here is CAWSSGTNEKLFF. The CDR3 bases are TGTGCCTGGAGCTCAGGGACTAATGAAAAACTGTTTTTT. V and J are TRBV30 and TRBJ1-4; D may be TRBD1 (5 bases). Between the trimmed V and J ends, which lost 3 bases and 2 bases, there was a span of 7 bases. Germline CDR1 reads GTSNPN; CDR2 reads SVGIG (reference sequence). The CDR3 spans 13 residues.

As DNA, the CDR3 is TGTGCCAGCAAGGTTCGGGGGCGGAGCACTGAAGCTTTCTTT. Amino acids: CASKVRGRSTEAFF. V gene TRBV6-6 combines with J gene TRBJ1-1; maybe TRBD1 (6 bases). The CDR3 has 14 residues. V gave up 7 bases and J gave up 4 bases, with 16 bases separating them. Looked up from germline, CDR1 is MNHNY and CDR2 is SVGAGI (reference sequence).

The CDR3 spells CASSPSWPNYEQYF. For the CDR3, the DNA is TGTGCCAGCAGCCCCTCCTGGCCTAACTACGAGCAGTACTTC. J is TRBJ2-7 and V is TRBV11-3; D remains unclear. There are 14 residues in the CDR3. Germline V gene lookup returns CDR1 SGHNT and CDR2 YENEEA. Between the trimmed V and J ends, which lost 5 bases and 3 bases, there was a span of 14 bases.

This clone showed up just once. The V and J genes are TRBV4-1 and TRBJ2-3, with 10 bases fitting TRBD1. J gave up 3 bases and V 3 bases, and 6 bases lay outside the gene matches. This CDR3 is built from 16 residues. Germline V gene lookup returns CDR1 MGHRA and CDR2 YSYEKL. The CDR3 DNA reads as TGCGCCAGCAGCCAGATCGGACAGGGGGGGACAGATACGCAGTATTTT. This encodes CASSQIGQGGTDTQYF.

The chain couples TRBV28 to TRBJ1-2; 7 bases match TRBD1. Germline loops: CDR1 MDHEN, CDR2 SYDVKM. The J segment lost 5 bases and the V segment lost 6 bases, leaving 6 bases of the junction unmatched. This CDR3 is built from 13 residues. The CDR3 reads CASRYRDSYGYTF. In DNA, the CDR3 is TGTGCCAGCAGGTACCGGGACAGTTATGGCTACACCTTC.

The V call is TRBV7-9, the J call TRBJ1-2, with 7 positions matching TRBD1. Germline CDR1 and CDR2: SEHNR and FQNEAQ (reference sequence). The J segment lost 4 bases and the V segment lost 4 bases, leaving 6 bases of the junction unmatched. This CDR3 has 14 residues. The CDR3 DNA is TGTGCCAGCAGCTCCATGACAGGGACCTATGGCTACACCTTC. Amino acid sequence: CASSSMTGTYGYTF.

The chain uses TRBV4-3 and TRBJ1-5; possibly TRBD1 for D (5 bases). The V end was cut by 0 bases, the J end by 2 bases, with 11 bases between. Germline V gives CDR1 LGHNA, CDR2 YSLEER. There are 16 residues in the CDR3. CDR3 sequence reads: CASSQDLSGGNQPQHF. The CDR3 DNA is TGCGCCAGCAGCCAAGATCTCTCGGGGGGCAATCAGCCCCAGCATTTT.

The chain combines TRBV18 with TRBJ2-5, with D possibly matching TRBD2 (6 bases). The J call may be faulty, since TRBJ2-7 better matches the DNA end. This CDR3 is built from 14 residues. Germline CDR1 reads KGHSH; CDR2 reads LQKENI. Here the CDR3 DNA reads TGTGCCAGCTCACCACCCAGCGGGTCCTACGAGCAGTACTTC. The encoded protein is CASSPPSGSYEQYF.

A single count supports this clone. CDR3 region: CASSPRGDNQPQHF. In DNA form, the CDR3 reads TGTGCCAGTAGTCCTAGGGGGGACAATCAGCCCCAGCATTTT. The chain is built from TRBV19 and TRBJ1-5; D possibly corresponds to TRBD1 (6 bases). Trimming shortened V by 5 bases and J by 3 bases, and 11 bases separated the two germline ends. Germline CDR1 is LNHDA and CDR2 is SQIVND (reference sequence). The CDR3 runs to 14 residues.

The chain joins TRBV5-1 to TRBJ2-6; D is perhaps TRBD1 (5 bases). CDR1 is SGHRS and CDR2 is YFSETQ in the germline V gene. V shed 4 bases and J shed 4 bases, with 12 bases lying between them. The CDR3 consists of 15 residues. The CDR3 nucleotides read TGCGCCAGCAGCGTAGGGGCTTCCGGGGCCAACGTCCTGACTTTC. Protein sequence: CASSVGASGANVLTF. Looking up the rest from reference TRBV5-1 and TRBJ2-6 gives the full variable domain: KAGVTQTPRYLIKTRGQQVTLSCSPISGHRSVSWYQQTPGQGLQFLFEYFSETQRNKGNFPGRFSGRQFSNSRSEMNVSTLELGDSALYLCASSVGASGANVLTFGAGSRLTVL.

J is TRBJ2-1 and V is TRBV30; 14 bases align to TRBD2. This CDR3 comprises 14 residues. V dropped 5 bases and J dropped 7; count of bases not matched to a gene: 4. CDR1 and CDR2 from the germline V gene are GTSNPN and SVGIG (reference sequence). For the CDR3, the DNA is TGTGCCTGGGAGGGACTAGCGGGAGAGAATGAGCAGTTCTTC. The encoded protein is CAWEGLAGENEQFF.

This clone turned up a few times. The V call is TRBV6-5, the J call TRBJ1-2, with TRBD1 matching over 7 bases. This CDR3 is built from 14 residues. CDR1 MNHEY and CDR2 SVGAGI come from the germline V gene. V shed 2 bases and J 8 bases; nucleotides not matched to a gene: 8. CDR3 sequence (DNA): TGTGCCAGCAGTTACCTCCGGGACAGTGACGGCTACACCTTC. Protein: CASSYLRDSDGYTF.

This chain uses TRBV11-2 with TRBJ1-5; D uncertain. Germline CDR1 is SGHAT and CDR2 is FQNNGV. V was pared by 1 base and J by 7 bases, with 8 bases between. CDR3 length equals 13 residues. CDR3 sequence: CASSLGGTQPQHF. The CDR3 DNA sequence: TGTGCCAGCAGCTTAGGGGGAACCCAGCCCCAGCATTTT.

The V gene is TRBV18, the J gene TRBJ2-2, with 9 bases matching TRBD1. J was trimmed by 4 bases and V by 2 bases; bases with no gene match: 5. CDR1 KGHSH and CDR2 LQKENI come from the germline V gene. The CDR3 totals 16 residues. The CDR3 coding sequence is TGTGCCAGCTCACCAAATGAACAGGGGGCCACCGGGGAGCTGTTTTTT. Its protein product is CASSPNEQGATGELFF.